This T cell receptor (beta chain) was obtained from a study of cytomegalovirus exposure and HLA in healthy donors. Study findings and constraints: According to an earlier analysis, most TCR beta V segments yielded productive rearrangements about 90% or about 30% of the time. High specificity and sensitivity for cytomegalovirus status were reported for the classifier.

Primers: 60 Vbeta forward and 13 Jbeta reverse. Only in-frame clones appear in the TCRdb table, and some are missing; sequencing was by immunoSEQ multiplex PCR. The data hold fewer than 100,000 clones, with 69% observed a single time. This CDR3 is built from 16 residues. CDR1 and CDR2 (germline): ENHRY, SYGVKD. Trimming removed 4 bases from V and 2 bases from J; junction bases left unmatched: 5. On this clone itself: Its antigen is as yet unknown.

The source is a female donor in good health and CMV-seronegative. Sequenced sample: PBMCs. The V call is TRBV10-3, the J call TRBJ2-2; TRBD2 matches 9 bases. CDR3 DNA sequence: TGTGCCATCAGTGGTAGTCTAGCGGGAAACACCGGGGAGCTGTTTTTT. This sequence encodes CAISGSLAGNTGELFF.